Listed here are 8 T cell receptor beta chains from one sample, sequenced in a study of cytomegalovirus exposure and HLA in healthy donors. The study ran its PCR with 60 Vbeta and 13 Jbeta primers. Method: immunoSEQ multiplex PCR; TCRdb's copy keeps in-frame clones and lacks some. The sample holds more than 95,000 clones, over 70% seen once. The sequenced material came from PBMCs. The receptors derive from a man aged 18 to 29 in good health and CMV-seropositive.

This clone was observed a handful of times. CDR3 DNA sequence: TGTGCCAGCAGTGACGCGGGAGGCACAGATACGCAGTATTTT. Translated, it gives CASSDAGGTDTQYF. The gene calls are TRBV6-4 and TRBJ2-3; 7 bases agree with TRBD2. Germline CDR1 MRHNA, CDR2 SNTAGT. Germline trimming cut 2 bases from V and 1 base from J; bases unmatched to any gene: 0. CDR3 length: 14 amino acids.

CDR3 sequence: CASSVQGFGYTF. CDR3 nucleotides: TGTGCCAGCAGTGTTCAGGGTTTCGGCTACACCTTC. V gene TRBV25-1 combines with J gene TRBJ1-2, with D possibly being TRBD1 (5 bases). The CDR3 covers 12 residues. The germline V gene encodes CDR1 MGHDK and CDR2 SYGVNS. Trimming cost V 4 bases and J 8 bases, with 11 bases left between them.

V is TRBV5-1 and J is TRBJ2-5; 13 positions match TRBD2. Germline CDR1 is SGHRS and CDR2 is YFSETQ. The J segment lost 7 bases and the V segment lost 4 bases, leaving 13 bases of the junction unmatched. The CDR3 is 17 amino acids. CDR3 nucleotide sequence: TGCGCCAGCAGCGAACTAACGGGACTAGCGGGATATGGGACCCAGTACTTC. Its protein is CASSELTGLAGYGTQYF.

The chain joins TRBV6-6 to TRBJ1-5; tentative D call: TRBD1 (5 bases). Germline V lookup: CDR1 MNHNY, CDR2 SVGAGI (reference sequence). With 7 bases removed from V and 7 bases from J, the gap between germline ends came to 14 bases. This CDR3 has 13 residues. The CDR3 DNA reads TGTGCCAGCACCTCAGGGAAGAGCCAGCCCCAGCATTTT. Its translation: CASTSGKSQPQHF.

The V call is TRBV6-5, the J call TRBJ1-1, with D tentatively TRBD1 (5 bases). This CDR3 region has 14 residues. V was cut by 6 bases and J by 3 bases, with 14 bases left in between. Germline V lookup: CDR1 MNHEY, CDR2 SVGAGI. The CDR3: CASRADILDTEAFF. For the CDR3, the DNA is TGTGCCAGCAGGGCGGACATCCTGGACACTGAAGCTTTCTTT.

The CDR3, as DNA: TGTGCCAGCAGCTCGACAGGTTCCTACTACGAGCAGTACTTC. This gives the protein CASSSTGSYYEQYF. J is TRBJ2-7 and V is TRBV5-5, with D perhaps matching TRBD1 (6 bases). V was trimmed by 3 bases and J by 3 bases, leaving 13 bases between them. Germline-derived CDR1 and CDR2 are SGHKS and YYEKEE (reference sequence). The CDR3 loop spans 14 amino acids.

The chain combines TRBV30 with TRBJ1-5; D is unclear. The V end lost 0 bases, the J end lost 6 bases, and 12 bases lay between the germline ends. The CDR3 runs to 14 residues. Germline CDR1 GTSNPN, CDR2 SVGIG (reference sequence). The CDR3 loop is CAWSVGTEGQPQHF. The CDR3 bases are TGTGCCTGGAGTGTGGGTACGGAGGGTCAGCCCCAGCATTTT.

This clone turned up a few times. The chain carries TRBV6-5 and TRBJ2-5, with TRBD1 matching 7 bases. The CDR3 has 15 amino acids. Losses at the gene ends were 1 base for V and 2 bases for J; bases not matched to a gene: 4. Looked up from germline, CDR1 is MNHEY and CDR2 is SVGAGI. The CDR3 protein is CASSYWSQGQETQYF. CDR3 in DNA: TGTGCCAGCAGTTACTGGTCACAGGGGCAAGAGACCCAGTACTTC.